This TCR beta chain was identified in a study of CD8+CD57+ T cells in acquired aplastic anemia. Germline-derived CDR1 and CDR2 are KGHSH and LQKENI. The CDR3 has 11 residues. Between the trimmed V and J ends, which lost 10 bases and 4 bases, there was a span of 10 bases. Only patients with CD8+CD57+ cell expansion on flow cytometry were chosen for sequencing. As to this clonotype: Antigen: not known.

TCR beta VDJ and CDR3 were profiled, and genomic DNA was the template. TCRdb independently ran MiXCR on the reads; one entry per CDR3 protein. The sample contains about 160,000 distinct CDR3 sequences, around 43% of which appear only once. Study-wide results and limits: Sharing between patients and controls was observed for twenty-nine CD8+ CDR3 sequences.

What was sequenced was sorted CD4+, CD8+, or CD8+CD57+ T cells (not recorded which) from PBMCs. The J gene is TRBJ1-1, the V gene TRBV18, with a tentative D call TRBD1 (5 bases). The sequence was obtained from a human donor with aplastic anemia. The CDR3 region has the DNA TGTGCCACGCGCGGGGGCACTGAAGCTTTCTTT. This codes for CATRGGTEAFF. Full variable domain (remainder filled in from reference TRBV18 and TRBJ1-1): NAGVMQNPRHLVRRRGQEARLRCSPMKGHSHVYWYRQLPEEGLKFMVYLQKENIIDESGMPKERFSAEFPKEGPSILRIQQVVRGDSAAYFCATRGGTEAFFGQGTRLTVV.